Listed here are 8 T cell receptor beta chains from one sample, sequenced in a study of identical twins. From the 5' RACE reads, TCRdb called clonotypes with MiXCR, one entry per CDR3 protein. The table lists approximately 500,000 distinct CDR3 sequences, 12% to 15% of them singletons. This sample was also put to use in a study of yellow fever vaccine responses in identical twins.

The sequenced sample was CD4+ T cells sorted from blood. The receptors were gathered from a woman aged 18 to 35 in good health.

In its sample, this clonotype was seen a few times. This sequence joins TRBV20-1 and TRBJ1-1, with 7 bases aligning to TRBD1. Germline values: CDR1 DFQATT, CDR2 SNEGSKA (reference sequence). V lost 6 bases to trimming and J lost 0 bases; unmatched junction nucleotides: 4. The CDR3 is made up of 13 amino acids. CDR3 in amino acids: CSAPGQMNTEAFF. The CDR3 DNA follows: TGCAGTGCGCCGGGACAGATGAACACTGAAGCTTTCTTT.

CDR3 nucleotides: TGTGCCAGCAGTGAAAGGGCGGCATCCTATAGCAATCAGCCCCAGCATTTT. The encoded protein is CASSERAASYSNQPQHF. This chain joins TRBV6-1 and TRBJ1-5; D not resolved. The germline V gene has CDR1 MNHNS and CDR2 SASEGT. There are 17 residues in the CDR3. V lost 2 bases to trimming and J lost 0 bases, with 14 bases between them.

This clonotype was observed at least ten times. This chain links TRBV5-1 with TRBJ2-2; D unresolved. The V end lost 0 bases, the J end lost 4 bases, and 10 bases lay between the germline ends. Germline lookup yields CDR1 SGHRS and CDR2 YFSETQ. The CDR3 contains 15 residues. CDR3 loop: CASSLEGPSTGELFF. Written as DNA, the CDR3 is TGCGCCAGCAGCTTGGAAGGGCCGAGCACCGGGGAGCTGTTTTTT.

The V gene is TRBV5-5, the J gene TRBJ2-7, with unresolved D. V lost 1 base to trimming and J lost 1 base, with 3 bases between them. Germline loops: CDR1 SGHKS, CDR2 YYEKEE (reference sequence). This CDR3 contains 12 residues. CDR3 sequence: CASSLLSYEQYV. The CDR3 nucleotides are TGTGCCAGCAGCTTGTTATCCTACGAGCAGTACGTC.

This clonotype has just a few counts. The J gene is TRBJ2-7, the V gene TRBV14; D call uncertain. This CDR3 contains 15 residues. The germline CDR1 and CDR2 sequences are SGHDN and FVKESK. The V end lost 4 bases, the J end lost 2 bases, and 15 bases lay between the germline ends. Here the CDR3 DNA reads TGTGCCAGCAGCCCAGGCGGTCACAAAGCCTACGAGCAGTACTTC. Protein sequence: CASSPGGHKAYEQYF.

This clonotype was seen a few times. J is TRBJ2-7 and V is TRBV20-1; no firm D call. The CDR3 has 11 amino acids. Germline loops: CDR1 DFQATT, CDR2 SNEGSKA (reference sequence). Trimming removed 5 bases from V and 4 bases from J, with 9 bases in between. The CDR3 DNA reads TGCAGTGCTGGTGGTTCGTACGAGCAGTACGTC. Protein product: CSAGGSYEQYV.

The V and J genes are TRBV5-1 and TRBJ2-2; D is undetermined. The CDR3 contains 15 residues. With 0 bases removed from V and 5 bases from J, the gap between germline ends came to 11 bases. Germline assignment: CDR1 SGHRS and CDR2 YFSETQ. CDR3 region: CASSLVMVGTGELFF. The CDR3, as DNA: TGCGCCAGCAGCTTGGTAATGGTGGGGACCGGGGAGCTGTTTTTT. Combining the CDR3 with reference TRBV5-1 and TRBJ2-2 gives the whole variable domain KAGVTQTPRYLIKTRGQQVTLSCSPISGHRSVSWYQQTPGQGLQFLFEYFSETQRNKGNFPGRFSGRQFSNSRSEMNVSTLELGDSALYLCASSLVMVGTGELFFGEGSRLTVL.

The rearrangement joins TRBV29-1 to TRBJ2-5; 10 bases are shared with TRBD2. The CDR3 length is 13 residues. V was pared by 2 bases and J by 13 bases, with 10 bases of the junction left unmatched. Per the germline V gene, CDR1 is SQVTM and CDR2 is ANQGSEA. The CDR3 here is CSVESLAGALWYF. In DNA form, the CDR3 reads TGCAGCGTTGAAAGCCTAGCGGGGGCCCTATGGTACTTC.